This TCR beta chain was obtained from a study of beta chain features in type 1 diabetes. The length of the CDR3 is 11 residues. From germline, CDR1 is SGHTA and CDR2 FQGNSA. The V and J ends lost 3 bases and 7 bases respectively, with 6 bases between them. Expressed TCRB transcripts were sequenced because the entire RNA isolate underwent reverse transcription. The repertoire was sequenced with immunoSEQ multiplex PCR; TCRdb's copy has only in-frame clones and lacks some. This sample has 500,000 to 700,000 clones, with about 14% found just once. CD4+ naive, central memory, regulatory and stem cell-like memory subsets were isolated by sorting on CD45RO/CCR7/CD25/CD127/CD95/CD27. Without exception, sorted populations had purity beyond 95%.

The receptor's source is a man aged 18 to 29 in good health. The V gene is TRBV7-2, the J gene TRBJ1-2, with unresolved D. The specimen sequenced was naive CD4+ T cells from blood. The CDR3 protein is CASSFGSGYTF. CDR3 bases: TGTGCCAGCAGCTTTGGTTCTGGCTACACCTTC.